These T cell receptor beta chains were read from a single sample in a study of T cell repertoires in ileal Crohn's disease. The repertoire was sequenced with immunoSEQ multiplex PCR; TCRdb's copy has only in-frame clones and lacks some. This table has about 7,000 clones, under 80% appearing once. The specimen was ileal tissue. All receptors derive from an adult with Crohn's disease. CDR3s include the opening cysteine and the closing phenylalanine or tryptophan. D genes are given only for firm matches. Only some rows state a clone size, as once, few, many or a class for expanded clones.

TGTGCCAGTAGACCAGGGACTGAAGCTTTCTTT | CASRPGTEAFF | . | TRBJ1-1 | . | TRBV2 | 11
TGTGCCAGCAGGTCAGGGGAAGTCAGCAATCAGCCCCAGCATTTT | CASRSGEVSNQPQHF | . | TRBJ1-5 | . | TRBV6-1 | 15
TGTGCCAGCAGCCTAGCGAGGACAGGCCCGGAGGGCTACACCTTC | CASSLARTGPEGYTF | . | TRBJ1-2 | TRBD1 | TRBV14 | 15
TGTGCCAGCAGTGAAGCGCGGGGGGCGGGTCAGCCCCAGCATTTT | CASSEARGAGQPQHF | . | TRBJ1-5 | . | TRBV2 | 15
TGTGCCAGCAGGCAGGGTCAGAACACTGAAGCTTTCTTT | CASRQGQNTEAFF | once | TRBJ1-1 | . | TRBV6-5 | 13
TGCGCCAGCAGCGAGACAGTCACCGGGGAGCTGTTTTTT | CASSETVTGELFF | . | TRBJ2-2 | . | TRBV10-1 | 13
TGTGCTAGTGGTTTGTCGGGCACCGGGGAGCTGTTTTTT | CASGLSGTGELFF | medium-sized | TRBJ2-2 | . | TRBV12-5 | 13
TGCAGCGTCACCTCGGACAGGGATGGTGGCTACACCTTC | CSVTSDRDGGYTF | . | TRBJ1-2 | TRBD1 | TRBV29-1 | 13
TGTGCCAGCAGCCACACTAGCGGGGGGTGGGATTTT | CASSHTSGGWDF | . | TRBJ2-3 | TRBD2 | TRBV9 | 12
TGTGCCAGTACTGGTCTGGGACAGGGGAATGAGCAGTTCTTC | CASTGLGQGNEQFF | few | TRBJ2-1 | TRBD1 | TRBV19 | 14
TGTGCCAGCATTCCGGGGGGGAGTCCCTACGAGCAGTACTTC | CASIPGGSPYEQYF | few | TRBJ2-7 | TRBD2 | TRBV2 | 14
TGTGCCAGCAGCTTAGGGGCTAGCGGGGAGTACGAGCAGTACTTC | CASSLGASGEYEQYF | . | TRBJ2-7 | TRBD2 | TRBV11-2 | 15
TGTGCCAGCGGTAGACAGAACACTGAAGCTTTCTTT | CASGRQNTEAFF | . | TRBJ1-1 | . | TRBV6-5 | 12
TGTGCCATCAGTGAGTCGAGGGGTAGCGGGGGATTCAAGGATACGCAGTATTTT | CAISESRGSGGFKDTQYF | few | TRBJ2-3 | TRBD2 | TRBV10-3 | 18
TGTGCCAGCAGCTTAGCCCGATACACTAGCGTTCCCTACGAGCAGTACTTC | CASSLARYTSVPYEQYF | . | TRBJ2-7 | TRBD2 | TRBV7-2 | 17
TGTGCCAGCAGCGTAGGTAGCGGCAATCAGCCCCAGCATTTT | CASSVGSGNQPQHF | . | TRBJ1-5 | . | TRBV9 | 14
TGTGCCAGCCTCCCCCTAGGGGGGGCCTATGGCTACACCTTC | CASLPLGGAYGYTF | . | TRBJ1-2 | . | TRBV9 | 14